The next 29 T cell receptor beta chains were all read from a single sample in a study of CD8 T cells in ankylosing spondylitis. MiXCR, run by TCRdb on the 5' RACE reads, gives a single entry per CDR3 protein. Found here are approximately 550,000 distinct CDR3 sequences, approximately 12% of them singletons; the top ten hold about 6.8%. Whole-study results and caveats: Characteristic of ankylosing spondylitis blood, it appeared, was a TCR beta motif comprising roughly eight highly homologous variants.

The antigens of these receptors remain unknown. Sequenced material: blood, either unsorted or a sorted T cell fraction (not recorded which). These receptors came from a male donor with ankylosing spondylitis.

This clonotype showed up just a few times. V usage is TRBV28 and J usage is TRBJ2-5; 7 bases line up with TRBD1. Per the germline V gene, CDR1 is MDHEN and CDR2 is SYDVKM. Trimming took 1 base from V and 2 from J; bases not matched to a gene: 10. This CDR3 spans 17 amino acids. The CDR3 coding sequence is TGTGCCAGCAGTTTATCAAGGACAGGCTGGGGACAAGAGACCCAGTACTTC. Encoded protein: CASSLSRTGWGQETQYF.

The chain carries TRBV5-1 and TRBJ2-1, with 7 bases identical to TRBD1. V trimming: 4 bases; J trimming: 7 bases; junction bases outside the gene matches: 8. Germline V lookup: CDR1 SGHRS, CDR2 YFSETQ. CDR3 length equals 14 residues. The CDR3 coding sequence is TGCGCCAGCAGCGATCGACAGGGCCAGAATGAGCAGTTCTTC. It codes for CASSDRQGQNEQFF.

This clonotype was counted a few times. The rearrangement uses TRBV20-1 and TRBJ2-2; 12 nucleotides agree with TRBD2. In germline, CDR1 is DFQATT, CDR2 SNEGSKA (reference sequence). The CDR3 consists of 16 residues. V lost 1 base, J lost 5 bases, and 5 bases stayed unmatched. The CDR3 DNA is TGCAGTGCTAGAGTATCGACTAGCGGGAGTACCGGGGAGCTGTTTTTT. It translates to CSARVSTSGSTGELFF.

This clonotype was observed many times. J is TRBJ2-3 and V is TRBV5-1, with a tentative D call TRBD1 (5 bases). The germline V gene has CDR1 SGHRS and CDR2 YFSETQ. Between the trimmed V and J ends, which lost 1 base and 2 bases, there was a span of 11 bases. CDR3 length: 15 residues. CDR3 sequence (DNA): TGCGCCAGCAGCTTGAAATCAGGGTTCACAGATACGCAGTATTTT. Amino acid sequence: CASSLKSGFTDTQYF.

The chain couples TRBV29-1 to TRBJ2-2; D is ambiguous. Trimming shortened V by 4 bases and J by 0 bases, and 9 bases separated the two germline ends. The CDR3 has 14 residues. Germline assignment: CDR1 SQVTM and CDR2 ANQGSEA. The CDR3: CSVAENPNTGELFF. In DNA, the CDR3 is TGCAGCGTTGCAGAGAATCCGAACACCGGGGAGCTGTTTTTT.

The chain recombines TRBV3-1 with TRBJ1-6, with D perhaps TRBD1 (5 bases). The germline V and J ends were trimmed by 4 bases and 13 bases, with 14 bases remaining between them. This CDR3 spans 13 amino acids. Germline CDR1 is LGHDT and CDR2 is YNNKEL (reference sequence). CDR3 nucleotides: TGTGCCAGCAGCCCGGAGGACACGGCCCCCCTCCACTTT. Its translation is CASSPEDTAPLHF. Supplemented by reference TRBV3-1 and TRBJ1-6, the full variable domain reads DTAVSQTPKYLVTQMGNDKSIKCEQNLGHDTMYWYKQDSKKFLKIMFSYNNKELIINETVPNRFSPKSPDKAHLNLHINSLELGDSAVYFCASSPEDTAPLHFGNGTRLTVT.

This clonotype was observed a handful of times. J is TRBJ2-1 and V is TRBV3-1; D perhaps matches TRBD2 (5 bases). CDR1 and CDR2 (germline): LGHDT, YNNKEL (reference sequence). V was clipped by 3 bases and J by 2 bases, with 11 bases between them. The CDR3 is 15 amino acids. CDR3 DNA: TGTGCCAGCAGCCAGTTCGGGGAAACCTACAATGAGCAGTTCTTC. It specifies CASSQFGETYNEQFF.

This clonotype was seen more than once but under ten times. The V gene is TRBV4-1, the J gene TRBJ1-1; D not resolved. Germline V lookup: CDR1 MGHRA, CDR2 YSYEKL. V was shortened by 1 base and J by 7 bases, with 16 bases between the two germline ends. This CDR3 is 15 amino acids long. CDR3 bases: TGCGCCAGCAGCCAAGGTCCCTTAGGGCCAGATGAAGCTTTCTTT. It translates to CASSQGPLGPDEAFF.

The sample holds many counts of this clonotype. This chain links TRBV6-1 with TRBJ1-5, with a weak D call TRBD1 (5 bases). Germline loops: CDR1 MNHNS, CDR2 SASEGT. This CDR3 spans 16 amino acids. Trimming left V 4 bases short and J 6 bases short, with 19 bases between. CDR3 region: CASSALSVGEAQPQHF. The CDR3 coding sequence is TGTGCCAGCAGTGCCTTAAGTGTGGGGGAAGCTCAGCCCCAGCATTTT.

This clonotype has a handful of counts. The J gene is TRBJ2-1, the V gene TRBV6-2 or TRBV6-3; a possible D gene is TRBD2 (5 bases). Germline assignment: CDR1 MNHEY and CDR2 SVGEGT. The V end lost 4 bases, the J end lost 0 bases, and 10 bases lay between the germline ends. The CDR3 is 15 residues long. CDR3 in amino acids: CASSSAENSYNEQFF. The DNA for the CDR3 is TGTGCCAGCAGTTCAGCGGAAAACTCCTACAATGAGCAGTTCTTC.

The chain recombines TRBV10-3 with TRBJ2-4; 7 bases map to TRBD2. V shed 0 bases and J 8 bases; nucleotides not matched to a gene: 4. The germline V gene has CDR1 ENHRY and CDR2 SYGVKD. CDR3 length equals 14 residues. CDR3 protein: CAISESGGEDIQYF. Here the CDR3 DNA reads TGTGCCATCAGTGAGTCGGGAGGGGAAGACATTCAGTACTTC.

Only a few counts were recorded for this clonotype. The rearrangement joins TRBV20-1 to TRBJ1-1, with D possibly matching TRBD1 (5 bases). V gave up 6 bases and J gave up 7 bases, with 18 bases separating them. This CDR3 has 13 amino acids. The germline V gene has CDR1 DFQATT and CDR2 SNEGSKA (reference sequence). The CDR3 DNA reads as TGCAGTGCCGCCTCCCGGTCGGGGGATGAAGCTTTCTTT. Translating it yields CSAASRSGDEAFF.

The V and J genes are TRBV9 and TRBJ1-3, with no clear D. The ends were cut back, 0 bases at V and 1 base at J, with 8 bases in the middle. The germline gives CDR1 SGDLS, CDR2 YYNGEE. CDR3 length: 15 residues. The CDR3 nucleotides read TGTGCCAGCAGCGTAGGACCAAGGTCTGGAAACACCATATATTTT. Protein: CASSVGPRSGNTIYF.

The chain employs TRBV4-2 and TRBJ1-1, with a possible D match to TRBD1 (6 bases). The CDR3 runs 14 residues. The ends were cut back, 4 bases at V and 8 bases at J, with 17 bases in the middle. The germline V gene has CDR1 LGHNA and CDR2 YNFKEQ. The CDR3 nucleotides are TGTGCCAGCAGCCCACAGGGATGGCATCAGGAAGCTTTCTTT. Its translation: CASSPQGWHQEAFF.

V usage is TRBV27 and J usage is TRBJ2-7; TRBD1 is a possible D gene (6 bases). V was pared by 6 bases and J by 2 bases, with 17 bases between. The CDR3 loop spans 15 amino acids. Germline values: CDR1 MNHEY, CDR2 SMNVEV (reference sequence). In DNA, the CDR3 is TGTGCCAGCAGCCCAGCCACAGGGTTCACCTACGAGCAGTACTTC. Amino acid sequence: CASSPATGFTYEQYF.

This clonotype has a count of ten or more. The gene calls are TRBV29-1 and TRBJ1-2; D perhaps matches TRBD1 (6 bases). Trimming removed 5 bases from V and 4 bases from J, with 11 bases in between. CDR3 length: 12 residues. Germline-derived CDR1 and CDR2 are SQVTM and ANQGSEA. Written as DNA, the CDR3 is TGCAGCGTTTGGACAGTTGGCTATGGCTACACCTTC. Translated: CSVWTVGYGYTF. The full variable domain, its missing parts supplied by reference TRBV29-1 and TRBJ1-2, is SAVISQKPSRDICQRGTSLTIQCQVDSQVTMMFWYRQQPGQSLTLIATANQGSEATYESGFVIDKFPISRPNLTFSTLTVSNMSPEDSSIYLCSVWTVGYGYTFGSGTRLTVV.

The chain uses TRBV27 and TRBJ1-1, with D hard to call. From germline, CDR1 is MNHEY and CDR2 SMNVEV (reference sequence). CDR3 length: 12 residues. Trimming left V 6 bases short and J 4 bases short, with 9 bases between. In DNA form, the CDR3 reads TGTGCCAGCAGCCGGGGTTCCACTGAAGCTTTCTTT. This codes for CASSRGSTEAFF.

This clonotype was recorded many times. The chain recombines TRBV6-5 with TRBJ1-1; no clear D. The CDR3 spans 12 residues. Trimming removed 4 bases at V and 11 bases at J, with 14 bases between. Germline CDR1 MNHEY, CDR2 SVGAGI. CDR3 protein: CASSSQEGNAFF. Written as DNA, the CDR3 is TGTGCCAGCAGTTCCCAAGAAGGGAATGCTTTCTTT.

This clonotype was recorded a few times. V is TRBV7-9 and J is TRBJ1-5; possible D gene TRBD1, 6 bases. The CDR3 totals 13 residues. Germline V CDR1 and CDR2: SEHNR, FQNEAQ (reference sequence). V lost 3 bases and J 7 bases, leaving 10 bases between the germline ends. The CDR3, as DNA: TGTGCCAGCAGCTTTACAGGGTGGCAGCCCCAGCATTTT. The encoded protein is CASSFTGWQPQHF.

This rearrangement joins TRBV7-9 to TRBJ2-7; possibly TRBD2 for D (5 bases). Trimming left V 5 bases short and J 3 bases short, with 14 bases between. CDR3 length equals 14 residues. In germline, CDR1 is SEHNR, CDR2 FQNEAQ (reference sequence). The CDR3 region has the DNA TGTGCCAGCAGCCCCGGACGGGGAATCTACGAGCAGTACGTC. This encodes CASSPGRGIYEQYV.

This clonotype showed up just a few times. The chain links TRBV9 to TRBJ2-1; D is unclear. V was pared by 2 bases and J by 0 bases, with 9 bases between. CDR3 length: 15 amino acids. Germline lookup yields CDR1 SGDLS and CDR2 YYNGEE. The CDR3 region is CASSVALASYNEQFF. CDR3 coding DNA: TGTGCCAGCAGCGTCGCCTTAGCCTCCTACAATGAGCAGTTCTTC.

This clonotype has more than one count but fewer than ten. The genes are TRBV6-1 and TRBJ1-1, with D unresolved. V was clipped by 6 bases and J by 4 bases, with 15 bases between them. This CDR3 is 14 amino acids long. Germline CDR1 is MNHNS and CDR2 is SASEGT. The CDR3 bases are TGTGCCAGCAGCCTTCGGGTTGTTGGCACTGAAGCTTTCTTT. This encodes CASSLRVVGTEAFF.

This sequence joins TRBV24-1 and TRBJ2-2; D perhaps matches TRBD2 (6 bases). The V gene's germline CDR1 is KGHDR and CDR2 SFDVKD. This CDR3 is 16 amino acids long. V lost 3 bases to trimming and J lost 7 bases, with 17 bases between them. CDR3 DNA: TGTGCCACCAGTGATCCTCCGGGACTGGGGCACGGGGAGCTGTTTTTT. It encodes CATSDPPGLGHGELFF.

This clonotype was counted between two and nine times. This rearrangement joins TRBV7-2 to TRBJ1-4; D gene unclear. V lost 5 bases to trimming and J lost 7 bases, with 8 bases between them. This CDR3 has 12 residues. From germline, CDR1 is SGHTA and CDR2 FQGNSA. CDR3 protein: CASSPPSEKLFF. CDR3 DNA: TGTGCCAGCAGCCCACCGAGTGAAAAACTGTTTTTT.

The chain links TRBV30 to TRBJ1-5; the match to TRBD1 covers 10 bases. The CDR3 consists of 14 residues. Looked up from germline, CDR1 is GTSNPN and CDR2 is SVGIG (reference sequence). Losses at the gene ends were 3 bases for V and 3 bases for J; bases not matched to a gene: 2. The CDR3 region has the DNA TGTGCCTGGAGGGGGACAGGGGCCAATCAGCCCCAGCATTTT. It specifies CAWRGTGANQPQHF.

Comment on this clonotype: The limits of the CDR3 on the DNA are not certain, so only TCRdb's listed CDR3 is given. The chain has TRBV15 and TRBJ2-7; the table's D call, TRBD2, has no DNA check behind it. Per the germline V gene, CDR1 is LNHNV and CDR2 is YYDKDF (reference sequence). The CDR3 contains 14 residues when both ends are counted. CDR3 residues: CATSRDFASGSMDV.

This chain joins TRBV18 and TRBJ1-1; D is unclear. The germline V gene encodes CDR1 KGHSH and CDR2 LQKENI. This CDR3 region has 14 residues. Trimming removed 2 bases from V and 6 bases from J, with 13 bases in between. CDR3: CASSPGDALAEAFF. CDR3 in DNA: TGTGCCAGCTCACCAGGGGATGCTTTAGCTGAAGCTTTCTTT.

At least ten counts were recorded for this clonotype. V is TRBV20-1 and J is TRBJ2-7, with TRBD1 as a possible D gene (6 bases). Germline assignment: CDR1 DFQATT and CDR2 SNEGSKA (reference sequence). Trimming shortened V by 4 bases and J by 0 bases, and 10 bases separated the two germline ends. The CDR3 is 13 amino acids. CDR3 sequence (DNA): TGCAGTGCTACAGAGGGGGTCTCCTACGAGCAGTACTTC. Protein product: CSATEGVSYEQYF.

This clonotype was counted at least ten times. V and J are TRBV7-9 and TRBJ1-2; 7 bases match TRBD1. The germline V gene encodes CDR1 SEHNR and CDR2 FQNEAQ (reference sequence). Trimming cost V 4 bases and J 6 bases; bases outside gene matches: 8. CDR3 length: 14 amino acids. CDR3 sequence reads: CASSSNRDRHGYTF. CDR3 nucleotide sequence: TGTGCCAGCAGCTCCAACCGGGACAGACATGGCTACACCTTC. The entire variable domain, with the rest obtained from reference TRBV7-9 and TRBJ1-2, is as follows: DTGVSQNPRHKITKRGQNVTFRCDPISEHNRLYWYRQTLGQGPEFLTYFQNEAQLEKSRLLSDRFSAERPKGSFSTLEIQRTEQGDSAMYLCASSSNRDRHGYTFGSGTRLTVV.